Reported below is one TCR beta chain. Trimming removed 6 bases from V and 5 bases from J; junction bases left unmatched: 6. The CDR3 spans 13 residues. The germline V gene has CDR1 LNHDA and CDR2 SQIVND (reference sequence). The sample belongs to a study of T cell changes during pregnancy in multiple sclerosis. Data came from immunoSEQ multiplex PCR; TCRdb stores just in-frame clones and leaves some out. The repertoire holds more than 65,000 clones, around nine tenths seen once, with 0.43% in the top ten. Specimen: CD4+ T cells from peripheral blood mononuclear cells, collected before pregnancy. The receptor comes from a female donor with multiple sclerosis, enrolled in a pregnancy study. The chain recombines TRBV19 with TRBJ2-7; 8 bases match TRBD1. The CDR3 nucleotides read TGTGCCAGTAGGCCCCGGACAGGGAACGAGCAGTACTTC. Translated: CASRPRTGNEQYF.